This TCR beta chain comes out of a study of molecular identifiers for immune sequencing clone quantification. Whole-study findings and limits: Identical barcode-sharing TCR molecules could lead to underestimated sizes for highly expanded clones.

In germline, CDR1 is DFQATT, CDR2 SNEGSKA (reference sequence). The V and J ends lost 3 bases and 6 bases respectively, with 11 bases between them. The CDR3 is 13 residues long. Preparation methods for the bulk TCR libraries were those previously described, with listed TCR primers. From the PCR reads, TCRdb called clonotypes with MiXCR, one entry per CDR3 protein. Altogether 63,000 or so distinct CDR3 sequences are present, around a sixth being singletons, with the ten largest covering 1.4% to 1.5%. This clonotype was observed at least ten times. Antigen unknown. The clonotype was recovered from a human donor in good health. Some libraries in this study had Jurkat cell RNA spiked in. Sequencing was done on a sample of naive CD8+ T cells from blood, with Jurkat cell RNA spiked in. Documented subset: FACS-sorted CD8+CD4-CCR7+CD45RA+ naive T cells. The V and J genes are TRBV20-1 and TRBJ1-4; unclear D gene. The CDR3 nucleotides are TGCAGTGCTAGTGCTTATTGGGATGAAAAACTGTTTTTT. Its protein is CSASAYWDEKLFF.